Listed here is a single T cell receptor beta chain. Its antigen remains unidentified. The entry originates in a study of Ad26.COV2.S vaccination and SARS-CoV-2 variants. Findings and limits, study-wide: Reportedly, spike-specific CD8+ and CD4+ T cell responses achieved substantial breadth once vaccination had taken place. Vaccinees displayed broader spike-specific TCR repertoires than placebo recipients.

Treatment noted: some 20 received Ad26.COV2.S at low or high dose, single or two shots; roughly five received placebo; per-sample allocation not given. Day 63 after the first vaccine or placebo injection was the time point for sampling. Whoever gave the sample was an adult aged 18-55 years in Boston. The vaccine antigen was prefusion-stabilized Wuhan SARS-CoV-2 spike. The assay was immunoSEQ multiplex PCR, and TCRdb's table has in-frame clones only and misses some. The table records 350,000 to 450,000 clones, roughly 84% of them present only once. Germline CDR1 SGHTA, CDR2 FQGNSA. Trimming removed 1 base at V and 4 bases at J, with 15 bases between. CDR3 length: 16 residues.

V and J are TRBV7-2 and TRBJ2-3, with D unclear. The receptor was derived from a person between 18 and 65 years old who received the Ad26.COV2.S COVID-19 vaccine or a placebo. The sequences come from peripheral blood, collected in a trial of Ad26.COV2.S vaccine versus placebo. CDR3 loop: CASSLEGVLLSDTQYF. In DNA, the CDR3 is TGTGCCAGCAGCTTAGAAGGTGTCCTTTTATCAGATACGCAGTATTTT. The whole variable domain, filled in from reference TRBV7-2 and TRBJ2-3, reads GAGVSQSPSNKVTEKGKDVELRCDPISGHTALYWYRQSLGQGLEFLIYFQGNSAPDKSGLPSDRFSAERTGGSVSTLTIQRTQQEDSAVYLCASSLEGVLLSDTQYFGPGTRLTVL.